This T cell receptor (beta chain) was captured by sequencing in a study of T cell responses to AZD1222 COVID-19 vaccine. For the study at large: Samples with a second dose at about 4 or about 12 weeks were pooled together.

Study-level points and caveats: Repertoire sampling occurred only after the peak T cell response.

J gave up 2 bases and V 4 bases, and 6 bases lay outside the gene matches. CDR3 length: 16 residues. Germline assignment: CDR1 KGHDR and CDR2 SFDVKD. Assay: immunoSEQ multiplex PCR; the TCRdb copy retains only in-frame clones and omits some. The repertoire holds 95,000 to 150,000 clones, with about 88% as singletons. A note on this clone: Its antigen is undetermined.

This receptor was obtained from an adult in good health. Source: peripheral blood, taken on day 0 of AZD1222 vaccination. The V gene is TRBV24-1, the J gene TRBJ2-5, with 10 bases aligning to TRBD1. CDR3 in amino acids: CATSEGGTGAQETQYF. The CDR3 DNA reads TGTGCCACCAGTGAGGGGGGGACAGGGGCTCAAGAGACCCAGTACTTC.